This note documents a single T cell receptor (beta chain) sequence. The source of the sample is a study of shared clonotypes between healthy human individuals. Libraries were prepared by immunoSEQ multiplex PCR; TCRdb keeps only in-frame clonotypes and omits some of them. The table shows about 710,000 clones, with 72% occurring only once. CDR1 is KGHSH, CDR2 LQKENI, per germline. V dropped 5 bases and J dropped 3; count of bases not matched to a gene: 7. This CDR3 region has 14 residues. The sequenced material came from memory CD4+ T cells sorted from blood. Noted subset: CD45RA-negative fraction. The receptor comes from a woman aged 30 to 39 in good health. The chain is built from TRBV18 and TRBJ2-7, with 7 positions matching TRBD1. The CDR3 loop reads CASSYRDSDYEQYF. DNA of the CDR3: TGTGCCAGCTCATACCGGGACAGTGACTACGAGCAGTACTTC.